A single sample gave rise to the 25 T cell receptor beta chains below, sequenced in a study of cytomegalovirus exposure and HLA in healthy donors. Researchers ran the PCR with 60 Vbeta and 13 Jbeta primers. Using immunoSEQ multiplex PCR, the repertoire was profiled, and TCRdb retains in-frame clones only, with some absent. The sample consists of about 130,000 clones, 82% of them appearing once. Material for sequencing was PBMCs. The receptors shown here come from a boy aged 2 to 9 in good health and CMV-seronegative.

This rearrangement joins TRBV18 to TRBJ1-4; 7 nucleotides match TRBD1. The CDR3 runs 15 residues. Germline CDR1 and CDR2: KGHSH and LQKENI. V trimming: 3 bases; J trimming: 7 bases; junction bases outside the gene matches: 8. This CDR3 is CASSPVQGGVEKLFF. The CDR3 DNA is TGTGCCAGCTCACCCGTCCAGGGGGGAGTTGAAAAACTGTTTTTT. The full variable domain, its missing parts supplied by reference TRBV18 and TRBJ1-4, is NAGVMQNPRHLVRRRGQEARLRCSPMKGHSHVYWYRQLPEEGLKFMVYLQKENIIDESGMPKERFSAEFPKEGPSILRIQQVVRGDSAAYFCASSPVQGGVEKLFFGSGTQLSVL.

The J gene is TRBJ2-2, the V gene TRBV6-6; the D is unclear. In germline, CDR1 is MNHNY, CDR2 SVGAGI (reference sequence). The V and J ends lost 4 bases and 4 bases respectively, with 4 bases between them. CDR3 length equals 12 residues. The CDR3 protein is CASSSVTGELFF. The CDR3 DNA follows: TGTGCCAGCAGTTCTGTCACCGGGGAGCTGTTTTTT.

The rearrangement joins TRBV2 to TRBJ2-1, with TRBD1 matching 8 bases. V was clipped by 11 bases and J by 7 bases; unmatched bases: 19. Per the germline V gene, CDR1 is SNHLY and CDR2 is FYNNEI. This CDR3 contains 16 residues. The chain's CDR3 is CARTIWTGNPTNEQFF. DNA for the CDR3: TGTGCCCGCACTATCTGGACAGGGAACCCTACGAATGAGCAGTTCTTC.

The J gene is TRBJ1-1, the V gene TRBV7-2; 7 nucleotides match TRBD1. The CDR3 loop spans 15 amino acids. Germline CDR1 is SGHTA and CDR2 is FQGNSA. V trimming: 7 bases; J trimming: 1 base; junction bases outside the gene matches: 9. CDR3 in DNA: TGTGCCAGCACCTCCCTGGACAGGACGAACACTGAAGCTTTCTTT. It translates to CASTSLDRTNTEAFF. The variable domain in full, completed from reference TRBV7-2 and TRBJ1-1, reads GAGVSQSPSNKVTEKGKDVELRCDPISGHTALYWYRQSLGQGLEFLIYFQGNSAPDKSGLPSDRFSAERTGGSVSTLTIQRTQQEDSAVYLCASTSLDRTNTEAFFGQGTRLTVV.

This chain joins TRBV7-9 and TRBJ1-2, with 8 bases aligning to TRBD1. Germline loops: CDR1 SEHNR, CDR2 FQNEAQ (reference sequence). The length of the CDR3 is 14 residues. Losses at the gene ends were 6 bases for V and 3 bases for J; bases not matched to a gene: 6. The CDR3 spells CASSRTGKHYGYTF. CDR3 nucleotide sequence: TGTGCCAGCAGTAGGACAGGGAAACACTATGGCTACACCTTC.

This chain joins TRBV13 and TRBJ2-4, with D possibly TRBD2 on 5 matching bases. This CDR3 has 13 residues. Germline V gives CDR1 PRHDT, CDR2 FYEKMQ (reference sequence). Between the trimmed V and J ends, which lost 3 bases and 5 bases, there was a span of 8 bases. CDR3 amino acids: CASSFMRENIQYF. The DNA for the CDR3 is TGTGCCAGCAGCTTCATGAGGGAAAACATTCAGTACTTC.

The J gene is TRBJ2-1, the V gene TRBV9; 10 positions agree with TRBD1. The V gene end was trimmed by 3 bases and the J gene end by 2 bases; junction bases not matched to a gene: 5. CDR3 length equals 16 residues. Germline CDR1 and CDR2: SGDLS and YYNGEE. CDR3 loop: CASSAQGTGAYNEQFF. CDR3 coding DNA: TGTGCCAGCAGCGCCCAGGGGACAGGGGCCTACAATGAGCAGTTCTTC.

The V gene is TRBV18, the J gene TRBJ1-1; D is unclear. Trimming pared 0 bases from V and 0 bases from J, leaving 11 bases between. There are 16 residues in the CDR3. Germline CDR1 and CDR2: KGHSH and LQKENI. The CDR3 DNA follows: TGTGCCAGCTCACCACCGGAGTCGGTCATGAACACTGAAGCTTTCTTT. The encoded protein is CASSPPESVMNTEAFF.

The V call is TRBV2, the J call TRBJ1-1; D gene unclear. Trimming removed 2 bases from V and 0 bases from J, with 10 bases in between. The germline V gene encodes CDR1 SNHLY and CDR2 FYNNEI. The CDR3 length is 15 residues. Here the CDR3 reads CASSESTGVNTEAFF. In DNA form, the CDR3 reads TGTGCCAGCAGTGAAAGCACGGGAGTGAACACTGAAGCTTTCTTT.

The chain employs TRBV2 and TRBJ2-1, with TRBD1 identical over 10 bases. Germline CDR1 and CDR2: SNHLY and FYNNEI. The CDR3 spans 15 residues. After removal of 4 bases from V and 6 bases from J, the junction contained 6 bases not matched to a gene. CDR3 region: CASSVLTGGFNEQFF. Here the CDR3 DNA reads TGTGCCAGCAGTGTGTTGACAGGGGGCTTCAATGAGCAGTTCTTC.

The V and J genes are TRBV7-2 and TRBJ2-7; weak D call: TRBD1 (6 bases). The CDR3 extends over 16 amino acids. Germline V gives CDR1 SGHTA, CDR2 FQGNSA. V shed 5 bases and J shed 1 base, with 18 bases lying between them. The CDR3 DNA reads as TGTGCCAGCAGCACGCCCGGACAGCCATTATCCTACGAGCAGTACTTC. This sequence encodes CASSTPGQPLSYEQYF. The complete variable domain, with remaining parts taken from reference TRBV7-2 and TRBJ2-7, reads GAGVSQSPSNKVTEKGKDVELRCDPISGHTALYWYRQSLGQGLEFLIYFQGNSAPDKSGLPSDRFSAERTGGSVSTLTIQRTQQEDSAVYLCASSTPGQPLSYEQYFGPGTRLTVT.

The V call is TRBV28, the J call TRBJ2-5; 9 positions match TRBD2. The CDR3 contains 14 residues. The J segment lost 7 bases and the V segment lost 3 bases, leaving 6 bases of the junction unmatched. The germline V gene encodes CDR1 MDHEN and CDR2 SYDVKM. CDR3 nucleotide sequence: TGTGCCAGCAGTTTGGACCAAGCGGGAGGGACCCAGTACTTC. This encodes CASSLDQAGGTQYF.

This chain connects TRBV9 to TRBJ2-1; 8 nucleotides align to TRBD2. V lost 2 bases and J lost 1; bases outside the gene matches: 8. The CDR3 totals 17 residues. Per the germline V gene, CDR1 is SGDLS and CDR2 is YYNGEE. CDR3 sequence: CASSVALGGGSYNEQFF. For the CDR3, the DNA is TGTGCCAGCAGCGTTGCCCTAGGCGGGGGGTCCTACAATGAGCAGTTCTTC.

The V and J genes are TRBV19 and TRBJ1-1, with TRBD1 matching 7 bases. The ends lost 3 bases at V and 1 base at J; junction bases unmatched: 2. Germline values: CDR1 LNHDA, CDR2 SQIVND (reference sequence). The CDR3 consists of 14 residues. CDR3 in amino acids: CASSIGTANTEAFF. CDR3 nucleotides: TGTGCCAGTAGTATCGGGACAGCGAACACTGAAGCTTTCTTT.

The CDR3, as DNA: TGTGCCAGTACGGGGGATGGCTACACCTTC. Its translation is CASTGDGYTF. The chain employs TRBV19 and TRBJ1-2; D perhaps matches TRBD1 (5 bases). The CDR3 is 10 amino acids. V lost 7 bases, J lost 6 bases, and 6 bases lay in between. Looked up from germline, CDR1 is LNHDA and CDR2 is SQIVND (reference sequence).

This chain connects TRBV6-1 to TRBJ2-7; 7 bases fit TRBD1. Germline values: CDR1 MNHNS, CDR2 SASEGT. V was clipped by 6 bases and J by 2 bases; unmatched bases: 4. There are 13 residues in the CDR3. The CDR3, as DNA: TGTGCCAGCAGGTCCGGGACAGCCTACGAGCAGTACGTC. Amino acid sequence: CASRSGTAYEQYV.

CDR3 residues: CASSEAEDRVRGQYF. CDR3 DNA: TGTGCCAGCAGTGAAGCAGAGGACAGGGTGAGGGGCCAGTACTTC. V and J are TRBV6-1 and TRBJ2-5, with 8 bases that match TRBD1. Germline V gene data show CDR1 as MNHNS and CDR2 as SASEGT. This CDR3 is built from 15 residues. V dropped 0 bases and J dropped 10; count of bases not matched to a gene: 10.

This chain uses TRBV30 with TRBJ1-2; 7 bases line up with TRBD1. The CDR3 runs to 14 residues. Germline CDR1 is GTSNPN and CDR2 is SVGIG (reference sequence). V was pared by 0 bases and J by 0 bases, with 1 base of the junction left unmatched. The CDR3, as DNA: TGTGCCTGGAGTGTAGGGACAGCTAACTATGGCTACACCTTC. This translates into CAWSVGTANYGYTF.

The chain employs TRBV4-3 and TRBJ2-7, with D perhaps TRBD2 (7 bases). The CDR3 is 15 residues long. Trimming pared 0 bases from V and 6 bases from J, leaving 15 bases between. Looked up from germline, CDR1 is LGHNA and CDR2 is YSLEER. CDR3 DNA: TGCGCCAGCAGCCAAGATTGGGGGGGGGCCCCCGAGCAGTACTTC. It codes for CASSQDWGGAPEQYF.

The CDR3 spells CASSLAIYGGEQYF. CDR3 DNA: TGTGCCAGCAGCTTAGCGATTTACGGCGGCGAGCAGTACTTC. This sequence joins TRBV7-9 and TRBJ2-7; the D is unclear. V dropped 0 bases and J dropped 6 bases, with 12 bases sitting between them. CDR3 size: 14 residues. Germline V lookup: CDR1 SEHNR, CDR2 FQNEAQ (reference sequence).

V is TRBV7-2 and J is TRBJ1-5; D uncertain. The germline V gene has CDR1 SGHTA and CDR2 FQGNSA. CDR3 length equals 13 residues. Trimming left V 3 bases short and J 5 bases short, with 8 bases between. CDR3 sequence: CASSFLVDQPQHF. The CDR3 nucleotides read TGTGCCAGCAGCTTTCTTGTCGATCAGCCCCAGCATTTT.

The rearrangement uses TRBV5-8 and TRBJ2-2; possible D gene TRBD1, 6 bases. The CDR3 covers 17 residues. The V and J ends lost 0 bases and 1 base respectively, with 13 bases between them. The germline CDR1 and CDR2 sequences are SGHTS and YDEGEE. CDR3 loop: CASSLAGQGRNTGELFF. DNA for the CDR3: TGTGCCAGCAGCTTGGCCGGGCAGGGGAGGAACACCGGGGAGCTGTTTTTT.

This chain uses TRBV9 with TRBJ2-7, with 10 bases that match TRBD1. CDR3 size: 16 residues. Germline V gene lookup returns CDR1 SGDLS and CDR2 YYNGEE. J gave up 3 bases and V 0 bases, and 6 bases lay outside the gene matches. DNA for the CDR3: TGTGCCAGCAGCGTAGCCGGGACAGGGGCCTTCTACGAGCAGTACTTC. This codes for CASSVAGTGAFYEQYF.

The chain recombines TRBV7-8 with TRBJ2-7; D is unresolved. Looked up from germline, CDR1 is SGHVS and CDR2 is FQNEAQ. V was pared by 4 bases and J by 7 bases, with 11 bases between. This CDR3 region has 12 residues. The CDR3 DNA is TGTGCCAGCAGCTCCTTAACACCGGAGCAGTACGTC. This translates into CASSSLTPEQYV.

The V gene is TRBV27, the J gene TRBJ1-2, with 9 bases fitting TRBD1. This CDR3 is built from 16 residues. The V segment lost 7 bases and the J segment 2 bases; nucleotides outside the gene matches: 11. Germline lookup yields CDR1 MNHEY and CDR2 SMNVEV (reference sequence). Here the CDR3 reads CASTFTGGAGNYGYTF. DNA of the CDR3: TGTGCCAGCACCTTTACAGGGGGCGCGGGCAACTATGGCTACACCTTC.